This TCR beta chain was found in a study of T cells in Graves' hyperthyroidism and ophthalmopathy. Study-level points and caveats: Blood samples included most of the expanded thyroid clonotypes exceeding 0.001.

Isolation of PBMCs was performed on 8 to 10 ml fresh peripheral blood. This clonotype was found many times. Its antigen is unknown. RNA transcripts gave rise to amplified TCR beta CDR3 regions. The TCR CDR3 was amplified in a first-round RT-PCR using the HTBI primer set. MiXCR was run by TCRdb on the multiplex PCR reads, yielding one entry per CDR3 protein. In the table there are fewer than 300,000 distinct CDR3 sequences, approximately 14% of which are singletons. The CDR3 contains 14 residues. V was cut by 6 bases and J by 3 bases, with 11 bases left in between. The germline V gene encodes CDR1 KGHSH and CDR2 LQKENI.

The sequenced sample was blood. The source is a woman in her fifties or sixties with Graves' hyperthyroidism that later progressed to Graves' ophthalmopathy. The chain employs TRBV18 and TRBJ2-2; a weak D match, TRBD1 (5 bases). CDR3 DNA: TGTGCCAGCTCCCTCCGACAGTACACCGGGGAGCTGTTTTTT. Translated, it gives CASSLRQYTGELFF.